Listed below are T cell receptor beta chains from one sample, sequenced in a study of CD8 T cells in cerebrospinal fluid in Alzheimer's disease. Reanalyzing the 10x single-cell sequencing reads, TCRdb keeps one entry per CDR3 protein, without DNA. The sample totals 540 or so distinct CDR3 sequences. The sample consisted of cerebrospinal fluid. These receptors all stem from a human donor with Parkinson's disease. Each CDR3 is given with its conserved first and last residue. Sizes are listed as once, few, many or a size class.

TRBJ1-5	TRBV19	large	CASRGQSNQPQHF
TRBJ1-5	TRBV19	medium-sized	CASSLGPGGGSNQPQHF
TRBJ2-7	TRBV5-5	medium-sized	CASSLGLSEQYF
TRBJ2-3	TRBV11-2	medium-sized	CASSPPRQASTDTQYF
TRBJ2-7	TRBV20-1	medium-sized	CSARTGTGGREQYF
TRBJ2-1	TRBV7-7	large	CASSFSSGSGEQFF
TRBJ2-7	TRBV20-1	large	CSARDPGQGADEQYF
TRBJ2-5	TRBV5-4	medium-sized	CASSLSGSPQETQYF
TRBJ2-7	TRBV7-2	large	CASSGTFSYEQYF
TRBJ2-3	TRBV7-9	large	CASSPPGADTQYF
TRBJ2-3	TRBV27	medium-sized	CASSLFATSGRLTDTQYF
TRBJ2-7	TRBV5-1	medium-sized	CASSRPGHSYEQYF
TRBJ2-5	TRBV5-4	medium-sized	CASSLVPLGTQYF
TRBJ1-6	TRBV7-8	large	CASSLTQTVVSYNSPLHF
TRBJ1-3	TRBV6-5	medium-sized	CASRPGHSGNTIYF
TRBJ1-1	TRBV21-1	large	CASSTGAGPMNTEAFF
TRBJ2-5	TRBV10-3	large	CAISVSNAAQLQETQYF
TRBJ2-1	TRBV2	large	CASGLLAGSDGEQFF
TRBJ2-3	TRBV6-6	large	CASSYQEADTDTQYF
TRBJ2-1	TRBV6-1	medium-sized	CASKAETSFGEQFF
TRBJ2-2	TRBV24-1	medium-sized	CAAKPGGLSTGELFF
TRBJ2-3	TRBV5-6	medium-sized	CASSTGTVADTQYF
TRBJ2-2	TRBV7-3	large	CASSKGLTNTGELFF